A selection of T cell receptor beta chains follows, all from one sample in a study of cytomegalovirus exposure and HLA in healthy donors. Only in-frame clones appear in the TCRdb table, and some are missing; sequencing was by immunoSEQ multiplex PCR. The sample contains 150,000 or so clones, over 75% of which appear only once. Sequenced material: PBMCs. The receptors were sampled from a male donor in good health and CMV-seropositive. Each CDR3 is given with its conserved first and last residue. The D gene is left open where the match is weak. Only part of the rows carry a size: once, few, many, or a class if the clone is expanded.

v_call,j_call,d_call,clone_size,cdr3_nt,cdr3_aa
TRBV19,TRBJ1-2,.,.,TGTGCCAGTAGCGATACAGGGATGTACACCTTC,CASSDTGMYTF
TRBV5-1,TRBJ2-1,TRBD1,.,TGCGCCAGCAGTCCACAGGGGGCGCAGGACAATGAGCAGTTCTTC,CASSPQGAQDNEQFF
TRBV14,TRBJ1-2,.,.,TGTGCCAGCAGCCAAGGCAGGGTGGGTGGCTACACCTTC,CASSQGRVGGYTF
TRBV19,TRBJ1-4,TRBD1,.,TGTGCCAGCGGAGGACAGGGGCCTAGTGAAAAACTGTTTTTT,CASGGQGPSEKLFF
TRBV6-5,TRBJ1-4,.,.,TGTGCCAGCAAACCGGGACAAAGTGAAAAACTGTTTTTT,CASKPGQSEKLFF
TRBV5-4,TRBJ2-3,TRBD2,.,TGTGCCAGCAGCTTGGAACTAGCGGGGGTCGACACGCAGTATTTT,CASSLELAGVDTQYF
TRBV28,TRBJ2-7,TRBD2,.,TGTGCCAGCAGTTTCCCCCGACTAGCGGGAGTCTACGAGCAGTACTTC,CASSFPRLAGVYEQYF
TRBV7-2,TRBJ2-7,.,.,TGTGCCAGCAGCTTAGCGGACAGCTACGAGCAGTACTTC,CASSLADSYEQYF
TRBV28,TRBJ2-5,.,.,TGTGCCAGCAGTTTATTTAGTTCGGGGCGGGAAGCCGGGACCCAGTACTTC,CASSLFSSGREAGTQYF
TRBV7-2,TRBJ2-2,TRBD1,.,TGTGCCAGCAGCCTTGGACAGGTCACCGGGGAGCTGTTTTTT,CASSLGQVTGELFF
TRBV5-1,TRBJ2-7,TRBD2,.,TGCGCCAGCAGCCGGGGACTAGCGGAAGTCGGCTACGAGCAGTACTTC,CASSRGLAEVGYEQYF
TRBV27,TRBJ2-2,.,.,TGTGCCAGCAGTTTAGCGGGTAACACCGGGGAGCTGTTTTTT,CASSLAGNTGELFF
TRBV5-4,TRBJ2-6,TRBD1,.,TGTGCCAGCAGCTTCCAGGGGGCTGGGGCCAACGTCCTGACTTTC,CASSFQGAGANVLTF
TRBV11-2,TRBJ2-7,.,.,TGTGCCAGCAGCTTATCACGTCACGGGGGAGACGAGCAGTACTTC,CASSLSRHGGDEQYF
TRBV5-1,TRBJ1-2,TRBD1,.,TGCGCCAGCAGTTCCTACAGGGGATCGGACTATGGCTACACCTTC,CASSSYRGSDYGYTF
TRBV6-1,TRBJ1-5,.,few,TGTGCCAGCAGGCCCGTTGGGGGCCTCAATCAGCCCCAGCATTTT,CASRPVGGLNQPQHF
TRBV2,TRBJ2-7,TRBD1,.,TGTGCCAGCAGTGAAACAGGGGGTGGGGGCTACGAGCAGTACTTC,CASSETGGGGYEQYF
TRBV13,TRBJ2-7,.,.,TGTGCCAGCAGCTTGAGCCCGGGGGAGCAGTACTTC,CASSLSPGEQYF
TRBV6-5,TRBJ1-2,TRBD1,.,TGTGCCAGCAGTAAAACCGGGACAGGGATCGGCTACACCTTC,CASSKTGTGIGYTF
TRBV6-1,TRBJ2-5,.,.,TGTGCCAGCAGTGTTGCCGGGAGTGATCAGACCCAGTACTTC,CASSVAGSDQTQYF
TRBV28,TRBJ1-6,TRBD1,few,TGTGCCAGCAGTGGGGGACAGGGGCAAGTTTCGCCCCTCCACTTT,CASSGGQGQVSPLHF
TRBV5-4,TRBJ2-3,TRBD2,few,TGTGCCAGCAGCCCACTCCGGGGGGGCCGGAATACGCAGTATTTT,CASSPLRGGRNTQYF
TRBV23-1,TRBJ1-2,TRBD1,.,TGCGCCAGCAGTCAATCTTCCGGAGAGACAGGGAACGTCTATGGCTACACCTTC,CASSQSSGETGNVYGYTF
TRBV6-6,TRBJ1-5,TRBD1,once,TGTGCCAGCAGCACAGGGGGACAGAGGGCAAATCAGCCCCAGCATTTT,CASSTGGQRANQPQHF
TRBV28,TRBJ2-7,TRBD1,once,TGTGCCAGCAGTTTATTGGACAGGCGTCCCTACGAGCAGTACTTC,CASSLLDRRPYEQYF
TRBV5-6,TRBJ1-2,.,.,TGTGCCAGCAGCTTGCCCGCCGGGACTGCTTACACCTTC,CASSLPAGTAYTF
TRBV9,TRBJ2-7,TRBD2,few,TGTGCCAGCAGCGTAGGGACTAGCGGCCCCGACGAGCAGTACTTC,CASSVGTSGPDEQYF
TRBV7-6,TRBJ1-1,.,.,TGTGCCAGCAGCAGACAGACGAACACTGAAGCTTTCTTT,CASSRQTNTEAFF
TRBV7-9,TRBJ2-7,TRBD2,.,TGTTCCAGCAGCTTAGTGGGAGGGTTCTACGAGCAGTACTTC,CSSSLVGGFYEQYF
TRBV28,TRBJ1-6,.,.,TGTGCCAGCAGTTTATCTGGCCCGTCACAGGCTAATTCACCCCTCCACTTT,CASSLSGPSQANSPLHF
TRBV2,TRBJ2-5,TRBD2,.,TGTGCCAGCAGCGGCAGACTAGCGGGGGGCCAAGAGACCCAGTACTTC,CASSGRLAGGQETQYF
TRBV27,TRBJ2-7,.,.,TGTGCCAGCAGTTCCGGACAGTTTTCTTCCTACGAGCAGTACTTC,CASSSGQFSSYEQYF
TRBV5-1,TRBJ2-1,TRBD2,.,TGCGCCAGCAGCGCCCTAGCGGGGGTCTCCTACAATGAGCAGTTCTTC,CASSALAGVSYNEQFF
TRBV6-5,TRBJ2-5,TRBD1,.,TGTGCCAGCAGCTCCGGGACAGGAGGAGAGACCCAGTACTTC,CASSSGTGGETQYF
TRBV19,TRBJ1-6,.,.,TGTGCCAGTAGTATAGACGGTGCCTATAATTCACCCCTCCACTTT,CASSIDGAYNSPLHF
TRBV4-1,TRBJ1-2,.,.,TGCGCCAGCAGCCAAGATCAGGGTGGTAACTATGGCTACACCTTC,CASSQDQGGNYGYTF
TRBV28,TRBJ2-2,TRBD2,.,TGTGCCAGCAGTTTGTCGGGGGGGGTGGTCTCCGGGGAGCTGTTTTTT,CASSLSGGVVSGELFF
TRBV23-1,TRBJ2-2,.,.,TGCGCCAGACAGAACACCGGGGAGCTGTTTTTT,CARQNTGELFF
TRBV9,TRBJ2-1,TRBD2,few,TGTGCCAGCAGCGTATCGGGGAGGGCCACCTACAATGAGCAGTTCTTC,CASSVSGRATYNEQFF
TRBV18,TRBJ2-7,TRBD1,.,TGTGCCAGCTCAGCCTCGGGACAGGGGATATACGAGCAGTACTTC,CASSASGQGIYEQYF
TRBV5-4,TRBJ1-2,TRBD1,few,TGTGCCAGCAGCCAGACAGGGAACTATGGCTACACCTTC,CASSQTGNYGYTF
TRBV7-9,TRBJ2-7,TRBD2,few,TGTTCCAGCAGCTCGGTGGGACTAGCGGAATCCTACGAGCAGTACTTC,CSSSSVGLAESYEQYF
TRBV12-5,TRBJ2-2,TRBD2,.,TGTGCTAGTGGTTTGTCGACTAGCGGGAGGGCCACCGGGGAGCTGTTTTTT,CASGLSTSGRATGELFF
TRBV4-1,TRBJ2-7,TRBD2,once,TGCGCCAGCAGCCATGTACTAGCGGGCTACGAGCAGTACTTC,CASSHVLAGYEQYF
TRBV7-2,TRBJ2-6,.,.,TGTGCCAGCAGCCGACAGGGACTGCCTAGTGGGGCCAACGGCCTGACTTTC,CASSRQGLPSGANGLTF
TRBV5-1,TRBJ2-1,.,.,TGCGCCAGCAGCTTTGGGGCAGCCTACCCCTACAATGAGCAGTTCTTC,CASSFGAAYPYNEQFF
TRBV7-9,TRBJ1-5,TRBD1,.,TGTGCCAGCAGCAGGACAGGGGGCCTCCCAGGTCAGCCCCAGCATTTT,CASSRTGGLPGQPQHF
TRBV7-9,TRBJ2-3,TRBD1,once,TGTTCCAGCAGCCGATCCCCGGGACAGGGCACAGATACGCAGTATTTT,CSSSRSPGQGTDTQYF
TRBV10-3,TRBJ1-6,TRBD1,.,TGTGCCATCAGTGTTGGGACAGGGAATAATTCACCCCTCCACTTT,CAISVGTGNNSPLHF
TRBV7-2,TRBJ2-3,.,.,TGTGCCAGCAGCTTATTCCGGGGCACAGATACGCAGTATTTT,CASSLFRGTDTQYF
TRBV5-5,TRBJ2-2,.,.,TGTGCCAGCAGCTGGGGCCCGACTAGGGCGAACACCGGGGAGCTGTTTTTT,CASSWGPTRANTGELFF
TRBV5-1,TRBJ1-1,TRBD1,.,TGCGCCAGCAGTCGATTCCAAGGGACAGGAGAGAACACTGAAGCTTTCTTT,CASSRFQGTGENTEAFF
TRBV2,TRBJ1-1,TRBD1,.,TGTGCCAGCAGGGGTCGGGGACAGGGGTCTGAAGCTTTCTTT,CASRGRGQGSEAFF